This T cell receptor beta chain was found in a study of cytotoxic CD8 clonotypes in ibrutinib-treated CLL. The wider study: Sequencing produced an average of roughly 270,000 productive templates and approximately 100,000 productive rearrangements per sample.

Concerning this clone itself: Its antigen is unidentified.

Notes on the study in general: Elevated clonality accompanied ibrutinib response, with a return toward baseline values at progression. Clonality (at baseline) was higher than in age-matched healthy donors and tracked circulating CD8+ T-cell counts. Public clonotypes (which were uncommon) either contracted or remained stable on treatment.

Some clones are missing from TCRdb's copy, which holds only in-frame ones; the method was immunoSEQ multiplex PCR. The data show about 72,000 clones, approximately 80% seen once. Trimming took off 2 bases at V and 7 bases at J, with 8 bases between the two ends. Germline values: CDR1 MDHEN, CDR2 SYDVKM. CDR3 length: 12 amino acids. The receptor's source is a human donor with chronic lymphocytic leukemia. The rearrangement uses TRBV28 and TRBJ2-5; D gene uncertain. Sequencing was performed on PBMCs, taken at disease progression, from a patient treated with ibrutinib. The CDR3 reads CASSLPWGTQYF. The DNA for the CDR3 is TGTGCCAGCAGTTTACCGTGGGGGACCCAGTACTTC.